The entry below describes one T cell receptor beta chain. No antigen is known for it. Deletions cut 11 bases from V and 4 bases from J, with 20 bases between. The CDR3 has 14 amino acids. CDR1 and CDR2 (germline): LNHDA, SQIVND (reference sequence). The data are from a study of beta chain features in type 1 diabetes. In the study overall: Cells sorted and examined across all samples totaled over 95 million. Findings and limits, study-wide: Insertions at VDJ junctions were less frequent in type 1 diabetes patients. These patients also deleted more nucleotides at the same junctions. Relative to healthy donors, patients appeared to have naive, central memory and Treg TCRB repertoires that were more similar.

Via CD45RO/CCR7/CD25/CD127/CD95/CD27, cells of the CD4+ naive, central memory, regulatory and stem cell-like memory subsets were sorted. The sequenced template was cDNA made from the entire isolated RNA. TCRdb keeps only in-frame clones here, not all; method: immunoSEQ multiplex PCR. The sample carries roughly 450,000 clones, roughly 10% recorded once. This chain joins TRBV19 and TRBJ1-1, with TRBD1 as a possible D gene (5 bases). Specimen: naive CD4+ T cells from blood. This receptor was taken from a woman aged 18-29 years in good health. CDR3 coding DNA: TGTGCCGCTAAGGGACCGGGTCGGAGCACTGAAGCTTTCTTT. As protein: CAAKGPGRSTEAFF.